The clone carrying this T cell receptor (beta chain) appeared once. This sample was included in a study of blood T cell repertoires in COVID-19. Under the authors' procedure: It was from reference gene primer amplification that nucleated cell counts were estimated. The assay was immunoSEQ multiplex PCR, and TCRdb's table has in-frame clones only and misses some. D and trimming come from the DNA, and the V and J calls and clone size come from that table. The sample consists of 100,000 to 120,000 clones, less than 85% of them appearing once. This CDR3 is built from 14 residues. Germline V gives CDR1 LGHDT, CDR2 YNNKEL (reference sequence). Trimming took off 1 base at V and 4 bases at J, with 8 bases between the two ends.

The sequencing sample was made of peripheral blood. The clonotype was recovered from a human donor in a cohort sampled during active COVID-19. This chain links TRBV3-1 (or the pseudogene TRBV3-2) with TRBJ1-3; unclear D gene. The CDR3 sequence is CASSQVSGGNTIYF. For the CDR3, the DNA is TGTGCCAGCAGCCAAGTTAGCGGAGGAAACACCATATATTTT.